This T cell receptor (beta chain) came from a study of cytomegalovirus exposure and HLA in healthy donors. Study overall: About 200 million T cells yielded 100 million or so unique TCR beta sequences in earlier analysis.

Germline CDR1 reads KGHSH; CDR2 reads LQKENI. This CDR3 is 14 amino acids long. PCR amplification relied on 60 Vbeta primers (plus 13 Jbeta primers). Produced via immunoSEQ multiplex PCR; TCRdb's table is partial and in-frame only. The sample contains about 140,000 clones, roughly 70% of which appear only once. General study points: TCR beta chains associated with HLA were, in a later analysis, more clonally expanded than equally common others.

As regards this clone: Its antigen is unidentified.

Healthy bone marrow donors made up the cohort. This clonotype originated in a man younger than 40 in good health and CMV-seropositive. The genes are TRBV18 and TRBJ2-5, with D perhaps TRBD1 (6 bases). With the DNA end fitting TRBJ2-7 better, the J assignment may be wrong. Sequenced sample: PBMCs. CDR3 nucleotides: TGTGCCAGCTCACCCAGGGACAACTCCTACGAGCAGTACTTC. As protein: CASSPRDNSYEQYF.